Given below is one T cell receptor (beta chain) in context. Its antigen is undetermined. This CDR3 contains 15 residues. Trimming took 0 bases from V and 3 from J; bases not matched to a gene: 3. Germline V gene sequence: CDR1 LGHNT, CDR2 FRNRAP. Sequence data for DNA of cultured CD4+ T cells were generated by the Oncomine TCR Beta short-read assay. One entry per CDR3 protein, called by TCRdb with MiXCR from the PCR reads. The sample contains 11,000 or so distinct CDR3 sequences, roughly 46% of which appear only once. Treatment noted: roughly 11-day PBMC culture with coronavirus spike peptide pools or control peptides (ViraFEST assay). These data originate in a study of vaccination and CD4 T cells after COVID-19.

The TCR comes from a human donor who had recovered from COVID-19. The chain employs TRBV12-5 and TRBJ2-7; 9 bases are a match to TRBD1. The sample comprised CD4+ T cells from blood, cultured in vitro. CDR3: CASGLVLTGGYEQYF. CDR3 DNA: TGTGCTAGTGGTTTGGTACTGACAGGGGGCTACGAGCAGTACTTC.